What follows are 23 T cell receptor beta chains derived from one specimen sequenced in a study of shared clonotypes between healthy human individuals. Sequenced by immunoSEQ multiplex PCR; TCRdb stores in-frame clones only, minus some. Found here are roughly 1 million clones, about 77% of them singletons; the top ten hold about 1.5%. The sequencing input was memory CD4+ T cells sorted from blood. Documented subset: CD45RA-negative fraction. The receptors here all came from a man aged 18 to 29 in good health.

This clone was observed at least ten times. Distinct nucleotide sequences in the sample also encode this CDR3. The V and J genes are TRBV7-2 and TRBJ2-1; D not resolved. V was clipped by 5 bases and J by 10 bases, with 12 bases between them. The CDR3 is 12 residues long. Germline V gene lookup returns CDR1 SGHTA and CDR2 FQGNSA. CDR3 residues: CASSRWVGEQFF. The CDR3 bases are TGTGCCAGCAGCCGATGGGTTGGGGAGCAGTTCTTC. Full variable domain (rest looked up from reference TRBV7-2 and TRBJ2-1): GAGVSQSPSNKVTEKGKDVELRCDPISGHTALYWYRQSLGQGLEFLIYFQGNSAPDKSGLPSDRFSAERTGGSVSTLTIQRTQQEDSAVYLCASSRWVGEQFFGPGTRLTVL.

This chain connects TRBV14 to TRBJ2-1; 7 bases are a match to TRBD1. The CDR3 runs to 15 residues. Germline CDR1 is SGHDN and CDR2 is FVKESK. V was pared by 4 bases and J by 0 bases, with 3 bases of the junction left unmatched. The CDR3: CASSLWDSSYNEQFF. In DNA, the CDR3 is TGTGCCAGCAGCCTCTGGGACAGCTCCTACAATGAGCAGTTCTTC.

The chain couples TRBV5-1 to TRBJ2-7, with 9 bases fitting TRBD1. The CDR3 extends over 14 amino acids. V lost 3 bases, J lost 5 bases, and 6 bases stayed unmatched. Germline V gene sequence: CDR1 SGHRS, CDR2 YFSETQ. CDR3 bases: TGCGCCAGCAGCTCGCCGGGACAGGGAAACGAGCAGTACTTC. It yields the protein CASSSPGQGNEQYF.

This chain connects TRBV19 to TRBJ2-3, with no clear D. The CDR3 spans 13 residues. CDR1 LNHDA and CDR2 SQIVND come from the germline V gene (reference sequence). Trimming took off 4 bases at V and 2 bases at J, with 7 bases between the two ends. Here the CDR3 DNA reads TGTGCCAGTAGTACCGGATTCACAGATACGCAGTATTTT. Its protein product is CASSTGFTDTQYF. The whole variable domain, filled in from reference TRBV19 and TRBJ2-3, reads DGGITQSPKYLFRKEGQNVTLSCEQNLNHDAMYWYRQDPGQGLRLIYYSQIVNDFQKGDIAEGYSVSREKKESFPLTVTSAQKNPTAFYLCASSTGFTDTQYFGPGTRLTVL.

This chain joins TRBV6-1 and TRBJ2-7; the D gene is possibly TRBD2 (5 bases). Germline V gene data show CDR1 as MNHNS and CDR2 as SASEGT. V was clipped by 7 bases and J by 3 bases, with 16 bases between them. CDR3 size: 14 residues. CDR3 region: CASTGFSGNYEQYF. CDR3 DNA sequence: TGTGCCAGCACAGGTTTCTCGGGAAACTACGAGCAGTACTTC.

This sequence joins TRBV7-8 and TRBJ2-7; D gene unclear. CDR1 is SGHVS and CDR2 is FQNEAQ in the germline V gene. The CDR3 is 14 residues long. Trimming removed 1 base from V and 3 bases from J, with 10 bases in between. The CDR3, as DNA: TGTGCCAGCAGCTTAGACCCAGTAAACTACGAGCAGTACTTC. Translation gives CASSLDPVNYEQYF.

The rearrangement uses TRBV5-8 and TRBJ2-4; D is ambiguous. There are 15 residues in the CDR3. Germline values: CDR1 SGHTS, CDR2 YDEGEE. V lost 6 bases, J lost 0 bases, and 13 bases lay in between. The CDR3 DNA reads as TGTGCCAGCAACCTGAAAACTCTAGCCAAAAACATTCAGTACTTC. Translation: CASNLKTLAKNIQYF.

This chain joins TRBV5-4 and TRBJ1-2; D not resolved. The V end lost 3 bases, the J end lost 2 bases, and 8 bases lay between the germline ends. This CDR3 contains 13 residues. Looked up from germline, CDR1 is SGHNT and CDR2 is YYREEE (reference sequence). DNA of the CDR3: TGTGCCAGCAGCTCGACTGGGAACTATGGCTACACCTTC. This sequence encodes CASSSTGNYGYTF.

The chain carries TRBV18 and TRBJ2-1; the match to TRBD1 covers 7 bases. Germline CDR1 reads KGHSH; CDR2 reads LQKENI. This CDR3 spans 11 amino acids. The junction had 1 base not matched to a gene; V was cut back by 4 bases and J by 10 bases. The CDR3 loop is CASSQGQEQFF. The CDR3 nucleotides read TGTGCCAGCTCACAGGGACAGGAGCAGTTCTTC. Full variable domain (remainder filled in from reference TRBV18 and TRBJ2-1): NAGVMQNPRHLVRRRGQEARLRCSPMKGHSHVYWYRQLPEEGLKFMVYLQKENIIDESGMPKERFSAEFPKEGPSILRIQQVVRGDSAAYFCASSQGQEQFFGPGTRLTVL.

In the case of this clone: In the same sample, other DNA sequences code for this CDR3. This chain connects TRBV10-3 to TRBJ2-3, with D unclear. Between the trimmed V and J ends, which lost 5 bases and 3 bases, there was a span of 9 bases. Germline V gene sequence: CDR1 ENHRY, CDR2 SYGVKD. The CDR3 covers 13 residues. CDR3: CAISLEATDTQYF. CDR3 DNA: TGTGCCATCAGTCTAGAAGCAACAGATACGCAGTATTTT.

This clone was seen a few times. The chain has TRBV28 and TRBJ2-1; TRBD2 aligns across 11 bases. Germline V CDR1 and CDR2: MDHEN, SYDVKM. J lost 8 bases, V lost 6 bases, and 18 bases had no gene match. The CDR3 is 18 amino acids. The CDR3 DNA follows: TGTGCCAGCAGCCAATTAAACCGACTAGCGGGATCCCCCTATGAGCAGTTCTTC. Translation gives CASSQLNRLAGSPYEQFF.

This chain uses TRBV30 with TRBJ1-2; D remains unclear. CDR3 length: 12 residues. V lost 2 bases, J lost 6 bases, and 10 bases lay in between. Germline-derived CDR1 and CDR2 are GTSNPN and SVGIG (reference sequence). The CDR3 nucleotides read TGTGCCTGGAGTCAGATGAGGCATGGCTACACCTTC. It is translated as CAWSQMRHGYTF.

Of note for this clone: Other nucleotide sequences in the sample specify the same CDR3. The genes are TRBV5-1 and TRBJ1-1, with 9 bases that match TRBD1. J gave up 2 bases and V 5 bases, and 4 bases lay outside the gene matches. The CDR3 covers 14 residues. In germline, CDR1 is SGHRS, CDR2 YFSETQ. The CDR3 coding sequence is TGCGCCAGCAGTCGGACAGGGGTAAACACTGAAGCTTTCTTT. Amino acid sequence: CASSRTGVNTEAFF.

This chain's CDR3 is CASSLGDRNTEAFF. The CDR3, as DNA: TGTGCCAGCAGTTTGGGTGACAGGAACACTGAAGCTTTCTTT. V is TRBV27 and J is TRBJ1-1; D perhaps matches TRBD1 (5 bases). The CDR3 spans 14 residues. Germline values: CDR1 MNHEY, CDR2 SMNVEV (reference sequence). Trimming cost V 3 bases and J 1 base, with 9 bases left between them.

The chain uses TRBV6-6 and TRBJ1-2; D may be TRBD1 (6 bases). V lost 6 bases and J lost 2, with 10 bases in between. The V gene's germline CDR1 is MNHNY and CDR2 SVGAGI (reference sequence). The CDR3 is made up of 13 amino acids. CDR3 protein: CASSPDRNYGYTF. The CDR3 DNA reads as TGTGCCAGCAGCCCCGACAGGAACTATGGCTACACCTTC.

This clone was seen a handful of times. CDR3 sequence (DNA): TGTGCCAGCAGCCGACTAGCGAACACCGGGGAGCTGTTTTTT. Encoded protein: CASSRLANTGELFF. The V and J genes are TRBV11-3 and TRBJ2-2; D possibly corresponds to TRBD2 (6 bases). From germline, CDR1 is SGHNT and CDR2 YENEEA. This CDR3 spans 14 amino acids. The V end lost 5 bases, the J end lost 0 bases, and 7 bases lay between the germline ends.

V gene TRBV14 combines with J gene TRBJ2-6; no definite D call. This CDR3 region has 19 residues. V was clipped by 4 bases and J by 0 bases, with 19 bases between them. The germline V gene has CDR1 SGHDN and CDR2 FVKESK. As DNA, the CDR3 is TGTGCCAGCAGCCTAATGTCAGGATACACGAACTCTGGGGCCAACGTCCTGACTTTC. Translating gives CASSLMSGYTNSGANVLTF.

This chain uses TRBV19 with TRBJ2-7; 9 bases fit TRBD1. Germline CDR1 LNHDA, CDR2 SQIVND (reference sequence). Trimming cost V 6 bases and J 2 bases; bases outside gene matches: 11. CDR3 length equals 16 residues. The CDR3 here is CASRDSTGGSPYEQYF. The CDR3 bases are TGTGCCAGTAGGGATTCGACAGGGGGTTCCCCCTACGAGCAGTACTTC.

The chain employs TRBV28 and TRBJ2-5; no clear D gene. V lost 6 bases and J 0 bases, leaving 5 bases between the germline ends. The V gene's germline CDR1 is MDHEN and CDR2 SYDVKM. This CDR3 region has 12 residues. The CDR3 sequence: CASSQYQETQYF. Here the CDR3 DNA reads TGTGCCAGCAGCCAGTACCAAGAGACCCAGTACTTC. Full variable domain (remainder filled in from reference TRBV28 and TRBJ2-5): DVKVTQSSRYLVKRTGEKVFLECVQDMDHENMFWYRQDPGLGLRLIYFSYDVKMKEKGDIPEGYSVSREKKERFSLILESASTNQTSMYLCASSQYQETQYFGPGTRLLVL.

The J gene is TRBJ1-1, the V gene TRBV10-3; D might be TRBD1 (5 bases). The CDR3 runs to 16 residues. Germline assignment: CDR1 ENHRY and CDR2 SYGVKD. Between the trimmed V and J ends, which lost 1 base and 5 bases, there was a span of 17 bases. The CDR3 region has the DNA TGTGCCATCAGTGAGTTGGCGGGTTGGGAGGGGACTGAAGCTTTCTTT. This sequence encodes CAISELAGWEGTEAFF.

The rearrangement joins TRBV5-4 to TRBJ2-7; D is unresolved. Trimming shortened V by 4 bases and J by 4 bases, and 6 bases separated the two germline ends. The CDR3 totals 11 residues. Germline V CDR1 and CDR2: SGHNT, YYREEE (reference sequence). CDR3 residues: CASSLQYEQYF. As DNA, the CDR3 is TGTGCCAGCAGCCTGCAATACGAGCAGTACTTC.

This clone has just a few counts. The genes are TRBV9 and TRBJ2-2; D is perhaps TRBD1 (5 bases). Germline V gene sequence: CDR1 SGDLS, CDR2 YYNGEE. The CDR3 is 15 residues long. Between the trimmed V and J ends, which lost 2 bases and 0 bases, there was a span of 8 bases. CDR3 in amino acids: CASSVGHTNTGELFF. The CDR3 region has the DNA TGTGCCAGCAGCGTTGGACATACGAACACCGGGGAGCTGTTTTTT.

The J gene is TRBJ2-3, the V gene TRBV4-2; TRBD2 matches at 8 bases. CDR3 length: 17 residues. The J segment lost 1 base and the V segment lost 3 bases, leaving 9 bases of the junction unmatched. The germline V gene encodes CDR1 LGHNA and CDR2 YNFKEQ. The CDR3 loop reads CASSQPPLAGGTDTQYF. In DNA form, the CDR3 reads TGTGCCAGCAGCCAGCCTCCCCTAGCGGGTGGCACAGATACGCAGTATTTT.